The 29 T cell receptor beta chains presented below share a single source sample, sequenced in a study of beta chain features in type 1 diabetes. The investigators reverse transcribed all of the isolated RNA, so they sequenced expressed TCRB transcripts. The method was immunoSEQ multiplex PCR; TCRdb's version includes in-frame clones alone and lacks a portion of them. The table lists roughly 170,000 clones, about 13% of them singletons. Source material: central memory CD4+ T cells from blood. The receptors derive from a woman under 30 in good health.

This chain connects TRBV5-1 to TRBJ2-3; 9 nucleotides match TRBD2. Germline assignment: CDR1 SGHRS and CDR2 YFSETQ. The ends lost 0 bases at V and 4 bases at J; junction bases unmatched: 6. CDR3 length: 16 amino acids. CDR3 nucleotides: TGCGCCAGCAGCTTGGCTCGCGGGAGGGGACCAGATACGCAGTATTTT. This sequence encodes CASSLARGRGPDTQYF.

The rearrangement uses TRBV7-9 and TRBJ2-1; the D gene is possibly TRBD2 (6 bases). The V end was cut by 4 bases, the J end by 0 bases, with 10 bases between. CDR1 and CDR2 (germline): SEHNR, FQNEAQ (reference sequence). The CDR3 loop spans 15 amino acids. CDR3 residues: CASSWDFSSYNEQFF. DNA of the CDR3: TGTGCCAGCAGCTGGGACTTTAGCTCCTACAATGAGCAGTTCTTC.

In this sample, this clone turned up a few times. CDR3 region: CSVEGRAFHGYTF. DNA of the CDR3: TGCAGCGTTGAAGGCAGGGCTTTCCATGGCTACACCTTC. This sequence joins TRBV29-1 and TRBJ1-2, with D possibly matching TRBD1 (5 bases). Germline V lookup: CDR1 SQVTM, CDR2 ANQGSEA. The germline V and J ends were trimmed by 1 base and 6 bases, with 12 bases remaining between them. The CDR3 loop spans 13 amino acids.

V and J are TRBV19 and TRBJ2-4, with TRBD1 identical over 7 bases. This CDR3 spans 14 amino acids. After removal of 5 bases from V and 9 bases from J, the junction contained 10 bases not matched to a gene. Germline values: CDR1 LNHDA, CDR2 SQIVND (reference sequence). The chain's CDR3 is CASSLLTGLRIQYF. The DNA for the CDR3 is TGTGCCAGTAGTCTTTTGACAGGGTTGCGCATTCAGTACTTC.

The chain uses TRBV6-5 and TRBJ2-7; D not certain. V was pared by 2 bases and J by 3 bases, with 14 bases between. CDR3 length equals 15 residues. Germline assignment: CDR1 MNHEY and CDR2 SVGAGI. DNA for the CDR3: TGTGCCAGCAGTTACGGCCCTTCCTCCCGCTACGAGCAGTACTTC. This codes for CASSYGPSSRYEQYF.

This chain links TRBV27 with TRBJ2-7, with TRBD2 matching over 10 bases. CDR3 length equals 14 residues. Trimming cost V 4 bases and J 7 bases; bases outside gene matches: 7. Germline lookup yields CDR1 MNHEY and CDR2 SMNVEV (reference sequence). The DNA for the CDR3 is TGTGCCAGCAGTTACCTAGCGGGAGCGCAGGAGCAGTACTTC. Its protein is CASSYLAGAQEQYF.

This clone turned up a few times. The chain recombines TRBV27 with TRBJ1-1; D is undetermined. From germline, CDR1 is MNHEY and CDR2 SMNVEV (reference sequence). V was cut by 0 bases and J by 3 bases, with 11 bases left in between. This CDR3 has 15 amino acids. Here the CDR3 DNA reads TGTGCCAGCAGTTTATCCAACCCGAGTGACACTGAAGCTTTCTTT. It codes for CASSLSNPSDTEAFF.

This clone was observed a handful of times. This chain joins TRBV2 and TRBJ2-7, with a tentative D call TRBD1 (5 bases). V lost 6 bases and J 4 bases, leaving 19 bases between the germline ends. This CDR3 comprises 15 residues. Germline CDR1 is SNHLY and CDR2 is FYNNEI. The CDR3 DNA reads TGTGCCAGCAGCGAGATGACAGTCTATAATTACGAGCAGTACTTC. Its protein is CASSEMTVYNYEQYF.

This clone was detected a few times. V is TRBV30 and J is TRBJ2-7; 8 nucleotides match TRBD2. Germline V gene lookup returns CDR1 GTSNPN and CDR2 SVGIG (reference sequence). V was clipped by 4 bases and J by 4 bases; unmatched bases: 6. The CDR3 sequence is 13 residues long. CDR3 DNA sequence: TGTGCCTGGAAACGGGGGGGAGGATACGAGCAGTACTTC. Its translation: CAWKRGGGYEQYF.

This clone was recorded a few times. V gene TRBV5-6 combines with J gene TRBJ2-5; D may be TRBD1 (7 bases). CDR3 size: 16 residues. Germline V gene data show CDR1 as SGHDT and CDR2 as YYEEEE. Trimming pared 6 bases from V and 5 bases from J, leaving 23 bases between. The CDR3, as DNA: TGTGCCAGCACCGACGCTCGACAGGGTGGGGGGGAGACCCAGTACTTC. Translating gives CASTDARQGGGETQYF.

CDR3 residues: CASSQRAGQTYEQYF. The DNA of the CDR3 is TGTGCCAGCAGCCAACGGGCGGGACAGACCTACGAGCAGTACTTC. This chain joins TRBV7-9 and TRBJ2-7, with D possibly matching TRBD1 (7 bases). V shed 5 bases and J shed 2 bases, with 16 bases lying between them. This CDR3 contains 15 residues. Germline V CDR1 and CDR2: SEHNR, FQNEAQ (reference sequence).

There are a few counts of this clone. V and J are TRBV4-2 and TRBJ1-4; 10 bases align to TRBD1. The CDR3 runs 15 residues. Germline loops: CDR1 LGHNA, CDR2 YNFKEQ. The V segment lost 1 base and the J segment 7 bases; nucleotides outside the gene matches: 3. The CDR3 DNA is TGTGCCAGCAGCCAAGTGGGACAGGGGAGTGAAAAACTGTTTTTT. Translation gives CASSQVGQGSEKLFF.

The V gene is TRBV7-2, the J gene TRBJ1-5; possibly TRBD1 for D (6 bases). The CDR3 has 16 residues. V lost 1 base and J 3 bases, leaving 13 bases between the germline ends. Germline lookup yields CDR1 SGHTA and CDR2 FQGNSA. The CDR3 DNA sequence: TGTGCCAGCAGCTTAGTCCCGGGGGGCAACAATCAGCCCCAGCATTTT. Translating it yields CASSLVPGGNNQPQHF. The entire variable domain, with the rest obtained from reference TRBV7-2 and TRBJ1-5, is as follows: GAGVSQSPSNKVTEKGKDVELRCDPISGHTALYWYRQSLGQGLEFLIYFQGNSAPDKSGLPSDRFSAERTGGSVSTLTIQRTQQEDSAVYLCASSLVPGGNNQPQHFGDGTRLSIL.

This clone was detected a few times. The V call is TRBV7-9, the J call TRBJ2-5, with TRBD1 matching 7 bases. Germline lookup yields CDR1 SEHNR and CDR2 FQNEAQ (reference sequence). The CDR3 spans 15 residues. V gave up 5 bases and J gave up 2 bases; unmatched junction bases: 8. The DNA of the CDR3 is TGTGCCAGCAGCCCGATGGGACAGTATCAAGAGACCCAGTACTTC. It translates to CASSPMGQYQETQYF.

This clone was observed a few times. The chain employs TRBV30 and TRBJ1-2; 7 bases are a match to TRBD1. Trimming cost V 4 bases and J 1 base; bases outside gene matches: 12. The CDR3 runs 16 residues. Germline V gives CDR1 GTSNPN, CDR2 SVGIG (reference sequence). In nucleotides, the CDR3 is TGTGCCTGGATTCGATTGGGGGACAGAAATAACTATGGCTACACCTTC. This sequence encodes CAWIRLGDRNNYGYTF.

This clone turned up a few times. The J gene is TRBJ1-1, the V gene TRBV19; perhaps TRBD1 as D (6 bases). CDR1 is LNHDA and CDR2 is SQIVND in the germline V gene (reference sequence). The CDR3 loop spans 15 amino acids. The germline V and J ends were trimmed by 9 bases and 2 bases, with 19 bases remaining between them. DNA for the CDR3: TGTGCCAGCAAAATTCAGCCGGGACAAAACACTGAAGCTTTCTTT. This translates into CASKIQPGQNTEAFF.

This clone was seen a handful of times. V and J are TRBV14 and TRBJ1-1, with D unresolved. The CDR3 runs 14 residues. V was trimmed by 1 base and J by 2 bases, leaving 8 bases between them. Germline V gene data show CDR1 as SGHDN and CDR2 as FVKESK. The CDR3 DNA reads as TGTGCCAGCAGCCAAGGGGCCGCAAACACTGAAGCTTTCTTT. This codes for CASSQGAANTEAFF.

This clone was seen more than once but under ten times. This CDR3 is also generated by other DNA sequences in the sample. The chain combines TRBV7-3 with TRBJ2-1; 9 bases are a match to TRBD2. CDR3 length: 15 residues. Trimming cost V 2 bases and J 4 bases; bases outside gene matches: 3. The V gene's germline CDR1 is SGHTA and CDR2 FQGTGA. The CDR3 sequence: CASSLGAGGYNEQFF. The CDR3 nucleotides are TGTGCCAGCAGCTTAGGAGCGGGAGGATACAATGAGCAGTTCTTC.

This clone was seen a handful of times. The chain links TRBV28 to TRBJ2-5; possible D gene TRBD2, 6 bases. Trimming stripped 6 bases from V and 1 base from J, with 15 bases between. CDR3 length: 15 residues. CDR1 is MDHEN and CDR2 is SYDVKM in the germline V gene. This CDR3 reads CASSLILATQETQYF. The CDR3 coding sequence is TGTGCCAGCAGCCTTATTCTAGCGACCCAAGAGACCCAGTACTTC.

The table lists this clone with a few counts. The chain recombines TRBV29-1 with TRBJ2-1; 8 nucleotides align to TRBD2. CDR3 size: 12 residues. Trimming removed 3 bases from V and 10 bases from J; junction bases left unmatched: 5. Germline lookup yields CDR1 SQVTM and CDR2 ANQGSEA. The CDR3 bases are TGCAGCGTTGATCCGGGAGGGATCGAGCAGTTCTTC. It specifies CSVDPGGIEQFF.

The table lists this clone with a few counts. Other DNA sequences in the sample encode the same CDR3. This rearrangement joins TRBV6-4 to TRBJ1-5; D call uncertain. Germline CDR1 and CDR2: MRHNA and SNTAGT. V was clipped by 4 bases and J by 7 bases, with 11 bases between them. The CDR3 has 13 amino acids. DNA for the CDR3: TGTGCCAGCAGTGCCGGGGAGGGCCAGCCCCAGCATTTT. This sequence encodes CASSAGEGQPQHF.

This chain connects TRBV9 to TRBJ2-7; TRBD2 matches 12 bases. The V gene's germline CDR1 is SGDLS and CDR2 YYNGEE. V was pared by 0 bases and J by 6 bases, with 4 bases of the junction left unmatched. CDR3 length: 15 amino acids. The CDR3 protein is CASSVEASGRAEQYF. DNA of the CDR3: TGTGCCAGCAGCGTAGAGGCTAGCGGGAGGGCCGAGCAGTACTTC.

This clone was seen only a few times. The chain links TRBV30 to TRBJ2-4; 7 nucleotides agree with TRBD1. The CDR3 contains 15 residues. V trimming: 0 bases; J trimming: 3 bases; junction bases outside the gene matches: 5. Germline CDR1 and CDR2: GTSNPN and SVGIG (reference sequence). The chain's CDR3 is CAWSVLGTDKNIQYF. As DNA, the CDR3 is TGTGCCTGGAGTGTACTCGGGACAGACAAAAACATTCAGTACTTC.

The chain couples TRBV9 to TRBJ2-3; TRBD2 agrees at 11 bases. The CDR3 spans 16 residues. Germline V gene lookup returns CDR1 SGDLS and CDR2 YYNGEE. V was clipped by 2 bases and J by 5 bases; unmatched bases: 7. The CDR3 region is CASSVGGLAGGDTQYF. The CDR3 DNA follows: TGTGCCAGCAGCGTTGGGGGGCTAGCGGGAGGAGATACGCAGTATTTT.

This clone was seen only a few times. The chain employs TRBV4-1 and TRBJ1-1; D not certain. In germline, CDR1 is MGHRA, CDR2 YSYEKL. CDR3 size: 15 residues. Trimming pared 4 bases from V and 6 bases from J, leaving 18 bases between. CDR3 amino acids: CASSRPGLLFAEAFF. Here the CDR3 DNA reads TGCGCCAGCAGCCGACCGGGATTACTTTTCGCTGAAGCTTTCTTT.

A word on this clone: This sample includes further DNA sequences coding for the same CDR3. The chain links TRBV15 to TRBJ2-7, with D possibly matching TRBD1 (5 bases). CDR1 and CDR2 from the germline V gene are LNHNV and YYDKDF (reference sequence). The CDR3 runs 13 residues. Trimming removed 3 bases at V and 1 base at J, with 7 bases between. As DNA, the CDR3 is TGTGCCACCAGCAGGGACACGTCCTACGAGCAGTACTTC. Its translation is CATSRDTSYEQYF.

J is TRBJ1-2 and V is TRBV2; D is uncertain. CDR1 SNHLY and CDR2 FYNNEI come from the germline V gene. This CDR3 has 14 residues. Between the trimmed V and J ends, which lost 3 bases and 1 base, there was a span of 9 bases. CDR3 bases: TGTGCCAGCAGTGACGTCAGTCTTAACTATGGCTACACCTTC. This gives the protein CASSDVSLNYGYTF.

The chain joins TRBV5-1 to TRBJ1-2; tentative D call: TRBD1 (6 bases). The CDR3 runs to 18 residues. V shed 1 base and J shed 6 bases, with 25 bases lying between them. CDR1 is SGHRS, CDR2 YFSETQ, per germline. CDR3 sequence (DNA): TGCGCCAGCAGCTTGTTTGGATATTCCGGGGGGGCCTCGGATGGCTACACCTTC. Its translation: CASSLFGYSGGASDGYTF. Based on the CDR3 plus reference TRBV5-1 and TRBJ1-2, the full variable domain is KAGVTQTPRYLIKTRGQQVTLSCSPISGHRSVSWYQQTPGQGLQFLFEYFSETQRNKGNFPGRFSGRQFSNSRSEMNVSTLELGDSALYLCASSLFGYSGGASDGYTFGSGTRLTVV.

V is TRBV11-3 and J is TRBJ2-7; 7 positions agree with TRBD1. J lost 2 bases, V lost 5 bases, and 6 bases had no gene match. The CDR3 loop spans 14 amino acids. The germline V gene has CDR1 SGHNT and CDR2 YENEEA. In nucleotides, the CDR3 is TGTGCCAGCAGCGCGACAGGGACGACCTACGAGCAGTACTTC. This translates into CASSATGTTYEQYF.